The 30 T cell receptor beta chains below were found in one sample sequenced in a study of blood T cell repertoires in COVID-19. Here immunoSEQ multiplex PCR was the method, and the copy in TCRdb shows in-frame clones only, minus some. The table shows 150,000 to 200,000 clones, with around 86% occurring only once. The sample was peripheral blood. The receptors originated from a man aged 55 to 69 with acute or convalescent COVID-19.

The chain combines TRBV4-1 with TRBJ2-1; 7 nucleotides align to TRBD2. The junction had 11 bases not matched to a gene; V was cut back by 4 bases and J by 8 bases. The germline V gene encodes CDR1 MGHRA and CDR2 YSYEKL. CDR3 length: 15 residues. The CDR3 region is CASSLRRGSWDEQFF. The DNA of the CDR3 is TGCGCCAGCAGCCTCCGGCGCGGGAGTTGGGATGAGCAGTTCTTC.

This sequence joins TRBV28 and TRBJ2-7, with 10 bases identical to TRBD2. V was clipped by 6 bases and J by 3 bases; unmatched bases: 11. Germline V CDR1 and CDR2: MDHEN, SYDVKM. The CDR3 consists of 16 residues. DNA for the CDR3: TGTGCCAGCAGCTCACTACTAGCGGGAACAAGCTACGAGCAGTACTTC. Translated: CASSSLLAGTSYEQYF.

V usage is TRBV29-1 and J usage is TRBJ1-6; D gene unclear. With 5 bases removed from V and 7 bases from J, the gap between germline ends came to 9 bases. The CDR3 length is 12 residues. Per the germline V gene, CDR1 is SQVTM and CDR2 is ANQGSEA. Written as DNA, the CDR3 is TGCAGCGTTCAGGATAACAATTCACCCCTCCACTTT. Its protein is CSVQDNNSPLHF.

V is TRBV5-8 and J is TRBJ1-4; TRBD1 agrees at 8 bases. This CDR3 region has 15 residues. The germline CDR1 and CDR2 sequences are SGHTS and YDEGEE. V was clipped by 6 bases and J by 8 bases; unmatched bases: 12. CDR3 sequence: CASTLRQGAPEKLFF. CDR3 sequence (DNA): TGTGCCAGCACCCTAAGGCAGGGGGCACCAGAAAAACTGTTTTTT.

The rearrangement links TRBV9 to TRBJ1-1; no clear D gene. The V end was cut by 0 bases, the J end by 4 bases, with 10 bases between. This CDR3 has 14 amino acids. From germline, CDR1 is SGDLS and CDR2 YYNGEE. CDR3 sequence reads: CASSVDREFTEAFF. The DNA of the CDR3 is TGTGCCAGCAGCGTAGATAGGGAGTTCACTGAAGCTTTCTTT.

The chain carries TRBV10-1 and TRBJ2-3, with 9 bases identical to TRBD2. The J segment lost 5 bases and the V segment lost 1 base, leaving 4 bases of the junction unmatched. There are 15 residues in the CDR3. Per the germline V gene, CDR1 is WNHNN and CDR2 is SYGVQD (reference sequence). The CDR3: CASSEFLAGKDTQYF. CDR3 nucleotides: TGCGCCAGCAGTGAGTTCCTAGCGGGAAAAGATACGCAGTATTTT.

V is TRBV6-5 and J is TRBJ1-2; TRBD1 agrees at 9 bases. The germline gives CDR1 MNHEY, CDR2 SVGAGI. The J segment lost 8 bases and the V segment lost 5 bases, leaving 6 bases of the junction unmatched. The CDR3 contains 13 residues. The CDR3 reads CASSRTGDRGYTF. CDR3 nucleotide sequence: TGTGCCAGCAGTCGGACAGGGGATCGGGGCTACACCTTC.

The V call is TRBV1, the J call TRBJ2-2; the D call in the table, TRBD1, was not verified against the DNA. TRBV1 is assigned pseudogene status. There are 18 residues in the CDR3. CDR3 nucleotide sequence: TGCACCAGCAGCCCCCGGGCAGGCAGGGATTTGAACACCGGGGAGCTGTTTTTT. Its protein product is CTSSPRAGRDLNTGELFF.

The rearrangement links TRBV24-1 to TRBJ1-5, with 7 positions matching TRBD1. CDR1 is KGHDR, CDR2 SFDVKD, per germline. V was pared by 5 bases and J by 8 bases, with 5 bases of the junction left unmatched. There are 13 residues in the CDR3. CDR3: CATSGQGMEPQHF. CDR3 bases: TGTGCCACCAGTGGACAGGGTATGGAGCCCCAGCATTTT.

Worth noting for this clone: This same CDR3 is encoded by further DNA sequences in the sample. The V and J genes are TRBV6-5 and TRBJ2-7, with no clear D. Deletions cut 6 bases from V and 1 base from J, with 10 bases between. CDR1 and CDR2 (germline): MNHEY, SVGAGI. There are 13 residues in the CDR3. CDR3 sequence (DNA): TGTGCCAGCAGCTTCGCGGCGTCCTACGAGCAGTACTTC. Residues: CASSFAASYEQYF.

The chain carries TRBV5-4 and TRBJ1-3; weak D call: TRBD1 (5 bases). Between the trimmed V and J ends, which lost 2 bases and 2 bases, there was a span of 20 bases. The germline gives CDR1 SGHNT, CDR2 YYREEE (reference sequence). The CDR3 runs 18 residues. CDR3 sequence: CASSFSLHRSGTGNTIYF. In nucleotides, the CDR3 is TGTGCCAGCAGCTTTAGCCTGCACAGGAGTGGGACTGGAAACACCATATATTTT.

The chain recombines TRBV10-1 with TRBJ2-7; 14 bases match TRBD2. The germline V gene encodes CDR1 WNHNN and CDR2 SYGVQD (reference sequence). Unmatched junction bases numbered 7, after V lost 7 bases and J lost 8 bases. CDR3 length: 14 residues. DNA of the CDR3: TGCGCCAGCACCGCCGGGACTAGCGGGAGCCAGCAGTACTTC. Amino acids: CASTAGTSGSQQYF.

The chain is built from TRBV3-1 (or the pseudogene TRBV3-2) and TRBJ2-4; tentatively, D is TRBD1 (6 bases). CDR3 length: 17 residues. Germline lookup yields CDR1 LGHDT and CDR2 YNNKEL (reference sequence). Between the trimmed V and J ends, which lost 1 base and 6 bases, there was a span of 19 bases. In DNA, the CDR3 is TGTGCCAGCAGCCAAGCCAACAACAGGGAATTCCTAAACATTCAGTACTTC. Its protein is CASSQANNREFLNIQYF.

The V and J genes are TRBV19 and TRBJ2-2; D might be TRBD2 (6 bases). Germline V CDR1 and CDR2: LNHDA, SQIVND (reference sequence). The CDR3 length is 15 residues. Between the trimmed V and J ends, which lost 5 bases and 6 bases, there was a span of 16 bases. The CDR3: CASSRRGVQAGELFF. As DNA, the CDR3 is TGTGCCAGTAGTCGGCGCGGGGTTCAAGCCGGGGAGCTGTTTTTT.

The chain recombines TRBV28 with TRBJ1-3; D possibly corresponds to TRBD1 (6 bases). Germline CDR1 reads MDHEN; CDR2 reads SYDVKM. Trimming pared 3 bases from V and 0 bases from J, leaving 6 bases between. The CDR3 is made up of 14 amino acids. CDR3 residues: CASSLTGSGNTIYF. The CDR3 DNA reads TGTGCCAGCAGTTTGACAGGCTCTGGAAACACCATATATTTT. Supplemented by reference TRBV28 and TRBJ1-3, the full variable domain reads DVKVTQSSRYLVKRTGEKVFLECVQDMDHENMFWYRQDPGLGLRLIYFSYDVKMKEKGDIPEGYSVSREKKERFSLILESASTNQTSMYLCASSLTGSGNTIYFGEGSWLTVV.

This clone was seen a single time. The rearrangement joins TRBV20-1 to TRBJ1-1; unclear D gene. Per the germline V gene, CDR1 is DFQATT and CDR2 is SNEGSKA (reference sequence). The CDR3 is 9 residues long. DNA of the CDR3: TGCACCCGGAACACTGAAGCTTTCTTT. It specifies CTRNTEAFF.

This chain links TRBV21-1 with TRBJ2-3; the tabulated D call, TRBD2, remains unverified against the DNA. TRBV21-1 is a recognized pseudogene. This CDR3 is built from 19 residues. The CDR3 loop reads CASSQYLGGLLAGDDTQYF. The DNA for the CDR3 is TGTGCCAGCAGCCAATACCTAGGGGGCTTACTAGCGGGAGATGATACGCAGTATTTT.

The chain has TRBV5-1 and TRBJ2-1, with 7 bases matching TRBD2. The J segment lost 8 bases and the V segment lost 4 bases, leaving 9 bases of the junction unmatched. Looked up from germline, CDR1 is SGHRS and CDR2 is YFSETQ. CDR3 size: 14 residues. The chain's CDR3 is CASSRGRGDDEQFF. CDR3 DNA: TGCGCCAGCAGCCGGGGACGGGGGGACGATGAGCAGTTCTTC.

The chain joins TRBV30 to TRBJ2-1; D may be TRBD2 (5 bases). Germline assignment: CDR1 GTSNPN and CDR2 SVGIG (reference sequence). CDR3 size: 16 residues. V dropped 1 base and J dropped 6 bases, with 19 bases sitting between them. CDR3 sequence: CAWSAEWERLRNEQFF. DNA of the CDR3: TGTGCCTGGAGTGCAGAGTGGGAGAGGCTACGCAATGAGCAGTTCTTC.

This chain uses TRBV7-3 with TRBJ2-5; 7 positions match TRBD2. Germline V gene sequence: CDR1 SGHTA, CDR2 FQGTGA. The length of the CDR3 is 15 residues. The V gene end was trimmed by 1 base and the J gene end by 5 bases; junction bases not matched to a gene: 7. CDR3 in DNA: TGTGCCAGCAGCTTAAGGGGAGGGCCGCAGGAGACCCAGTACTTC. It translates to CASSLRGGPQETQYF. Full variable domain (rest looked up from reference TRBV7-3 and TRBJ2-5): GAGVSQTPSNKVTEKGKYVELRCDPISGHTALYWYRQSLGQGPEFLIYFQGTGAADDSGLPNDRFFAVRPEGSVSTLKIQRTERGDSAVYLCASSLRGGPQETQYFGPGTRLLVL.

J is TRBJ1-2 and V is TRBV14, with a tentative D call TRBD1 (5 bases). Trimming pared 4 bases from V and 4 bases from J, leaving 13 bases between. CDR3 length: 14 residues. The germline CDR1 and CDR2 sequences are SGHDN and FVKESK. The CDR3 DNA sequence: TGTGCCAGCAGCCCTGGGACGCGGGGCTATGGCTACACCTTC. Translating it yields CASSPGTRGYGYTF.

In its sample, this clone was seen once. V usage is TRBV5-1 and J usage is TRBJ1-2; no clear D gene. V lost 4 bases and J 1 base, leaving 5 bases between the germline ends. The CDR3 contains 12 residues. CDR1 is SGHRS, CDR2 YFSETQ, per germline. CDR3: CASSDNNYGYTF. The CDR3 DNA sequence: TGCGCCAGCAGCGACAATAACTATGGCTACACCTTC.

This rearrangement joins TRBV5-1 to TRBJ1-1, with 7 bases matching TRBD1. Germline V lookup: CDR1 SGHRS, CDR2 YFSETQ. V lost 3 bases and J lost 11; bases outside the gene matches: 10. This CDR3 has 13 residues. CDR3 nucleotide sequence: TGCGCCAGCAGCTCGTCGACAGGGATGATCGCTTTCTTT. Its protein product is CASSSSTGMIAFF.

This clone turned up a few times. V gene TRBV6-1 combines with J gene TRBJ2-4; the D gene is possibly TRBD2 (5 bases). From germline, CDR1 is MNHNS and CDR2 SASEGT. Trimming left V 1 base short and J 0 bases short, with 7 bases between. CDR3 size: 15 residues. The CDR3 bases are TGTGCCAGCAGTGAAGGGACTTTAGCCAAAAACATTCAGTACTTC. Its protein product is CASSEGTLAKNIQYF.

The chain carries TRBV30 and TRBJ1-1; maybe TRBD1 (5 bases). This CDR3 is 14 amino acids long. V lost 0 bases and J lost 1, with 9 bases in between. The V gene's germline CDR1 is GTSNPN and CDR2 SVGIG (reference sequence). The CDR3 is CAWSVGQPNTEAFF. DNA for the CDR3: TGTGCCTGGAGTGTCGGACAACCGAACACTGAAGCTTTCTTT.

The table lists this clone with a count of one. V gene TRBV5-1 combines with J gene TRBJ1-1; D is uncertain. Germline V gene data show CDR1 as SGHRS and CDR2 as YFSETQ. The CDR3 totals 14 residues. Trimming removed 1 base from V and 11 bases from J, with 18 bases in between. CDR3 amino acids: CASSLYFDGREAFF. The CDR3 region has the DNA TGCGCCAGCAGCTTGTATTTTGACGGACGGGAGGCTTTCTTT.

This clone is a singleton in its sample. This chain links TRBV2 with TRBJ2-2; the D gene is possibly TRBD1 (5 bases). The CDR3 has 13 residues. Deletions cut 6 bases from V and 4 bases from J, with 9 bases between. The V gene's germline CDR1 is SNHLY and CDR2 FYNNEI. The CDR3 DNA reads as TGTGCCAGCAGAAGGGGTTCCACCGGGGAGCTGTTTTTT. Its protein is CASRRGSTGELFF.

V is TRBV28 and J is TRBJ2-5; D is perhaps TRBD2 (5 bases). This CDR3 is built from 16 residues. The ends were cut back, 5 bases at V and 5 bases at J, with 21 bases in the middle. Germline CDR1 is MDHEN and CDR2 is SYDVKM. The chain's CDR3 is CASSLARTSLHETQYF. Here the CDR3 DNA reads TGTGCCAGCAGTCTGGCCCGGACTTCCCTTCATGAGACCCAGTACTTC.

The chain recombines TRBV6-5 with TRBJ1-1; tentative D call: TRBD1 (5 bases). The V and J ends lost 4 bases and 0 bases respectively, with 9 bases between them. The V gene's germline CDR1 is MNHEY and CDR2 SVGAGI. The CDR3 spans 14 residues. This CDR3 is CASSFDSMNTEAFF. The CDR3 DNA reads TGTGCCAGCAGTTTCGACAGCATGAACACTGAAGCTTTCTTT.

This clone showed up just a few times. This chain connects TRBV27 to TRBJ2-1, with 10 bases identical to TRBD1. The CDR3 is 14 residues long. J gave up 3 bases and V 6 bases, and 2 bases lay outside the gene matches. Looked up from germline, CDR1 is MNHEY and CDR2 is SMNVEV (reference sequence). The DNA of the CDR3 is TGTGCCAGCAGGGGGACAGGGGACTACAATGAGCAGTTCTTC. The encoded protein is CASRGTGDYNEQFF.